This T cell receptor beta chain was sequenced during a study of shared clonotypes between healthy human individuals. V shed 7 bases and J 5 bases; nucleotides not matched to a gene: 3. The CDR3 length is 14 residues. Germline values: CDR1 SEHNR, CDR2 FQNEAQ (reference sequence). Splitting the CD4+ cells yielded a CD45RA+ naive subset and a CD45RA-negative memory subset. Deep-level running was used for the assay. Sequenced by immunoSEQ multiplex PCR; TCRdb stores in-frame clones only, minus some. The table shows 600,000 to 750,000 clones, with approximately 75% occurring only once. Overall study findings and caveats: Limitation of the genetic and exposure-history diversity represented came from the few donors.

This clone was counted once. Its antigen remains unknown. This may stem from a read error, because a much larger clone lies one nucleotide away. This receptor was identified in a woman in her thirties in good health. The rearrangement joins TRBV7-9 to TRBJ2-3; 13 positions match TRBD2. The sequenced sample consisted of memory CD4+ T cells sorted from blood. The subset was: CD45RA-negative fraction. CDR3 nucleotide sequence: TGTGCCAGCAAACTAGCGGGAGGGGGAGATACGCAGTATTTT. Amino acid sequence: CASKLAGGGDTQYF.